The next 25 T cell receptor beta chains were all read from a single sample in a study of blood T cell repertoires in COVID-19. TCRdb's table, derived via immunoSEQ multiplex PCR, lists solely in-frame clones and lacks some. The sample holds a few hundred thousand clones, roughly 84% seen once. Sequenced sample: peripheral blood. These TCRs come from a woman younger than 35 with acute or convalescent COVID-19.

The chain couples TRBV2 to TRBJ1-1; possibly TRBD1 for D (6 bases). Looked up from germline, CDR1 is SNHLY and CDR2 is FYNNEI. This CDR3 has 14 residues. V dropped 2 bases and J dropped 2 bases, with 9 bases sitting between them. The CDR3, as DNA: TGTGCCAGCAGTGAATGGACAGTTAACACTGAAGCTTTCTTT. This sequence encodes CASSEWTVNTEAFF.

The chain is built from TRBV7-9 and TRBJ2-3; possible D gene TRBD2, 5 bases. CDR3 length: 16 amino acids. Germline V gene sequence: CDR1 SEHNR, CDR2 FQNEAQ (reference sequence). V lost 5 bases, J lost 1 base, and 16 bases lay in between. CDR3 amino acids: CASSPTGEIRTDTQYF. Written as DNA, the CDR3 is TGTGCCAGCAGCCCCACCGGGGAGATCCGCACAGATACGCAGTATTTT.

The chain has TRBV6-5 and TRBJ2-7, with TRBD2 matching over 8 bases. The CDR3 extends over 15 amino acids. Looked up from germline, CDR1 is MNHEY and CDR2 is SVGAGI. Trimming took 4 bases from V and 0 from J; bases not matched to a gene: 5. CDR3 residues: CASSSAGTSSYEQYF. The CDR3 bases are TGTGCCAGCAGTTCCGCCGGGACTAGCTCCTACGAGCAGTACTTC.

The rearrangement uses TRBV9 and TRBJ1-1, with a possible D match to TRBD1 (5 bases). V was pared by 2 bases and J by 6 bases, with 14 bases between. Germline V gene sequence: CDR1 SGDLS, CDR2 YYNGEE. This CDR3 is built from 14 residues. The CDR3 is CASSVGTPGAEAFF. CDR3 bases: TGTGCCAGCAGCGTTGGGACTCCCGGGGCTGAAGCTTTCTTT.

The rearrangement joins TRBV24-1 to TRBJ1-4, with D perhaps TRBD1 (5 bases). V was shortened by 3 bases and J by 7 bases, with 11 bases between the two germline ends. In germline, CDR1 is KGHDR, CDR2 SFDVKD. The CDR3 has 14 residues. The CDR3 sequence is CATSDPGQGEKLFF. The CDR3 DNA sequence: TGTGCCACCAGTGATCCAGGGCAGGGTGAAAAACTGTTTTTT.

J is TRBJ2-1 and V is TRBV7-2; maybe TRBD2 (7 bases). Germline CDR1 and CDR2: SGHTA and FQGNSA. The CDR3 length is 15 residues. V was pared by 2 bases and J by 7 bases, with 15 bases between. The CDR3 here is CASSLLGGGKNEQFF. CDR3 DNA: TGTGCCAGCAGCTTACTGGGAGGGGGAAAGAATGAGCAGTTCTTC.

This clone appeared a few times. The J gene is TRBJ1-1, the V gene TRBV6-5, with a possible D match to TRBD1 (6 bases). The germline V and J ends were trimmed by 6 bases and 1 base, with 15 bases remaining between them. CDR1 and CDR2 (germline): MNHEY, SVGAGI. This CDR3 spans 15 amino acids. CDR3 nucleotide sequence: TGTGCCAGCAGGATCACCGGGACACAGAACACTGAAGCTTTCTTT. Protein: CASRITGTQNTEAFF.

The V gene is TRBV24-1, the J gene TRBJ2-2; 9 bases map to TRBD1. Germline V gene lookup returns CDR1 KGHDR and CDR2 SFDVKD. Unmatched junction bases numbered 2, after V lost 7 bases and J lost 6 bases. This CDR3 region has 13 residues. CDR3 DNA sequence: TGTGCCACCAGGGACAGGGGAGCCGGGGAGCTGTTTTTT. Residues: CATRDRGAGELFF.

This chain links TRBV7-6 with TRBJ2-7, with 8 bases aligning to TRBD1. The germline CDR1 and CDR2 sequences are SGHVS and FNYEAQ. This CDR3 is built from 17 residues. With V trimmed by 4 bases and J by 3 bases, 14 bases remained unmatched. The CDR3: CASSSGVQGAEVYEQYF. The CDR3 bases are TGTGCCAGCAGCTCCGGCGTTCAGGGGGCAGAAGTCTACGAGCAGTACTTC.

The chain couples TRBV28 to TRBJ2-7, with 8 bases matching TRBD1. Looked up from germline, CDR1 is MDHEN and CDR2 is SYDVKM. V was clipped by 10 bases and J by 2 bases; unmatched bases: 7. This CDR3 contains 13 residues. This CDR3 is CATLDRATYEQYF. CDR3 DNA: TGTGCCACCCTGGACAGGGCCACCTACGAGCAGTACTTC.

Points on this clone: This CDR3 is also generated by other DNA sequences in the sample. The V and J genes are TRBV19 and TRBJ2-1; TRBD2 agrees at 14 bases. Germline lookup yields CDR1 LNHDA and CDR2 SQIVND (reference sequence). Trimming took 5 bases from V and 0 from J; bases not matched to a gene: 3. The CDR3 loop spans 17 amino acids. The CDR3 region has the DNA TGTGCCAGTAGTCTCGGACTAGCGGGAGGCTCCTACAATGAGCAGTTCTTC. Its translation is CASSLGLAGGSYNEQFF.

This chain connects TRBV5-8 to TRBJ2-7; perhaps TRBD2 as D (6 bases). This CDR3 contains 14 residues. V lost 1 base and J lost 2, with 10 bases in between. Germline V gene lookup returns CDR1 SGHTS and CDR2 YDEGEE. The CDR3 protein is CASSLYAGTYEQYF. In DNA, the CDR3 is TGTGCCAGCAGCTTGTATGCGGGAACCTACGAGCAGTACTTC.

The chain combines TRBV2 with TRBJ1-4; a possible D gene is TRBD1 (6 bases). Germline CDR1 is SNHLY and CDR2 is FYNNEI. The CDR3 totals 14 residues. The V gene lost 11 bases and the J gene lost 3 bases, with 16 bases spanning the gap. This chain's CDR3 is CAGSLQGSNEKLFF. As DNA, the CDR3 is TGTGCCGGAAGCCTACAGGGTTCTAATGAAAAACTGTTTTTT.

This clone was seen a few times. The chain couples TRBV10-2 to TRBJ1-2, with 10 bases lining up with TRBD1. The V and J ends lost 7 bases and 3 bases, in that order; junction bases with no gene match: 2. Germline CDR1 is WSHSY and CDR2 is SAAADI. The CDR3 sequence is 13 residues long. The DNA for the CDR3 is TGCGCCAGCACCGGGACAGGGGACTATGGCTACACCTTC. This sequence encodes CASTGTGDYGYTF.

J is TRBJ1-2 and V is TRBV28; TRBD1 agrees at 9 bases. The CDR3 contains 16 residues. Germline CDR1 and CDR2: MDHEN and SYDVKM. V lost 4 bases to trimming and J lost 5 bases; unmatched junction nucleotides: 11. DNA of the CDR3: TGTGCCAGCAGTTCCCCGGCCGACGACAGGGGGTATGGCTACACCTTC. This encodes CASSSPADDRGYGYTF.

This chain connects TRBV27 to TRBJ2-4, with D tentatively TRBD1 (6 bases). Germline-derived CDR1 and CDR2 are MNHEY and SMNVEV (reference sequence). Trimming shortened V by 6 bases and J by 13 bases, and 16 bases separated the two germline ends. The CDR3 covers 12 residues. The CDR3, as DNA: TGTGCCAGCAGGTCTACAGGGAAAAGGCAGTACTTC. This codes for CASRSTGKRQYF.

The V gene is TRBV6-5, the J gene TRBJ1-3; no firm D call. Trimming cost V 2 bases and J 4 bases, with 12 bases left between them. Germline lookup yields CDR1 MNHEY and CDR2 SVGAGI. The CDR3 length is 15 residues. DNA of the CDR3: TGTGCCAGCAGTTACGGCCGCGGGGTCGGAAACACCATATATTTT. This sequence encodes CASSYGRGVGNTIYF.

This clone came up many times. The chain couples TRBV6-6 to TRBJ2-7; weak D call: TRBD2 (5 bases). Germline-derived CDR1 and CDR2 are MNHNY and SVGAGI (reference sequence). V was cut by 2 bases and J by 2 bases, with 16 bases left in between. The CDR3 covers 16 residues. The CDR3 reads CASSYRSGKSTYEQYF. In DNA, the CDR3 is TGTGCCAGCAGTTACAGGTCGGGGAAATCAACCTACGAGCAGTACTTC.

This rearrangement joins TRBV7-2 to TRBJ2-3; 11 bases are a match to TRBD2. There are 16 residues in the CDR3. Germline CDR1 is SGHTA and CDR2 is FQGNSA. J gave up 3 bases and V 4 bases, and 6 bases lay outside the gene matches. CDR3 nucleotides: TGTGCCAGCAGCTCGTGGGCTAGCGGGAGGACAGATACGCAGTATTTT. Protein product: CASSSWASGRTDTQYF.

This sequence joins TRBV18 and TRBJ2-7; no reliable D call. V was shortened by 6 bases and J by 6 bases, with 15 bases between the two germline ends. Germline V CDR1 and CDR2: KGHSH, LQKENI. This CDR3 is built from 13 residues. The CDR3 region is CASSSSDSREQYF. The DNA of the CDR3 is TGTGCCAGCTCGTCGAGTGATTCGCGCGAGCAGTACTTC.

The V call is TRBV5-5, the J call TRBJ2-7; D may be TRBD2 (7 bases). This CDR3 is built from 13 residues. Per the germline V gene, CDR1 is SGHKS and CDR2 is YYEKEE (reference sequence). The V end lost 4 bases, the J end lost 5 bases, and 13 bases lay between the germline ends. The CDR3 reads CASSDTGGHEQYF. DNA for the CDR3: TGTGCCAGCAGCGACACGGGGGGCCACGAGCAGTACTTC.

The rearrangement links TRBV11-2 to TRBJ1-2, with D maybe TRBD1 (6 bases). V was trimmed by 1 base and J by 6 bases, leaving 15 bases between them. The germline gives CDR1 SGHAT, CDR2 FQNNGV. The CDR3 loop spans 15 amino acids. CDR3 DNA: TGTGCCAGCAGCTTAGTTTTAACACAGGGAAATGGCTACACCTTC. Translation: CASSLVLTQGNGYTF.

The CDR3 sequence is CASSTRQGGYEQYF. In DNA, the CDR3 is TGCGCCAGCAGCACCCGACAGGGAGGCTACGAGCAGTACTTC. The chain is built from TRBV5-1 and TRBJ2-7, with a tentative D call TRBD1 (7 bases). The V and J ends lost 4 bases and 3 bases respectively, with 14 bases between them. Germline V gene data show CDR1 as SGHRS and CDR2 as YFSETQ. The CDR3 contains 14 residues.

The chain combines TRBV2 with TRBJ2-2; 7 bases align to TRBD2. The CDR3 runs to 12 residues. The V and J ends lost 9 bases and 7 bases, in that order; junction bases with no gene match: 5. The germline gives CDR1 SNHLY, CDR2 FYNNEI. The CDR3 loop is CARRGENGELFF. In DNA, the CDR3 is TGTGCCAGACGGGGGGAAAACGGGGAGCTGTTTTTT.

This chain uses TRBV5-1 with TRBJ1-2; 7 bases agree with TRBD1. Germline V gene data show CDR1 as SGHRS and CDR2 as YFSETQ. V trimming: 4 bases; J trimming: 7 bases; junction bases outside the gene matches: 10. This CDR3 has 14 residues. CDR3 sequence (DNA): TGCGCCAGCAGCCAGAGCAGGGGGGAAGGTGGCTACACCTTC. Its protein is CASSQSRGEGGYTF.